This TCR beta chain was retrieved from a study of naive and memory T cell subsets. After CD4 positive bead selection, the CD4-negative fraction gave CD8 T cells. Points from the study as a whole: Possibly reflecting memory cells re-expressing CD45RA, a few larger clonotypes occurred in naive repertoires, especially CD8. Findings for naive and memory subsets could not be checked against ground truth. Gini index rose across naive, CM, EM and EMRA in CD4 and CD8.

Both TRBC1 and TRBC2 were covered by a beta constant-region primer of two equimolar oligonucleotides. Ligated cDNA was amplified by four rounds of PCR with nested alpha and beta constant-region primers and SP2. TCRdb reanalysed the UMI-ligation and nested PCR reads using MiXCR and keeps one entry per CDR3 protein. The sample gives some 110,000 distinct CDR3 sequences, roughly 15% of which show up once; around 2.7% is in the top ten. The germline V gene encodes CDR1 DFQATT and CDR2 SNEGSKA (reference sequence). Trimming stripped 6 bases from V and 5 bases from J, with 18 bases between. CDR3 length equals 14 residues. This clonotype was seen many times. The antigen remains unidentified.

Sequencing was performed on naive CD8+ T cells from blood. The receptor was isolated from a human donor in good health. The chain links TRBV20-1 to TRBJ2-3; a possible D gene is TRBD1 (5 bases). DNA of the CDR3: TGCAGTGCCCAAAGGGGTTTCGGATTAGATACGCAGTATTTT. This encodes CSAQRGFGLDTQYF.